This T cell receptor (beta chain) was sequenced in a study of blood T cell dynamics during melanoma immunotherapy. CDR1 is SGHTA, CDR2 FQGTGA, per germline. With V trimmed by 5 bases and J by 3 bases, 7 bases remained unmatched. This CDR3 contains 15 residues. General study results and limits: Clones driving repertoire changes may be melanoma-specific or general immune activation.

Turning to this clone: What it recognizes is unknown.

Each bulk PBMC sample had 300 to 350 ng DNA loaded. The table came from immunoSEQ multiplex PCR; TCRdb's copy has only in-frame clones and leaves some out. The profile shows tens of thousands of clones, roughly 90% of them singletons. Time point reported: pre-treatment baseline. Prior systemic cancer therapy, immunosuppressant use and other active malignancies excluded patients. The receptor's source is a human donor with melanoma. The source was blood, collected from a patient treated with checkpoint blockade. The V call is TRBV7-3, the J call TRBJ1-5, with TRBD1 matching 7 bases. The CDR3 spells CASSQGGSVNQPQHF. The CDR3 DNA is TGTGCCAGCAGCCAGGGGGGGAGCGTCAATCAGCCCCAGCATTTT. Together with reference TRBV7-3 and TRBJ1-5, the CDR3 gives the full variable domain: GAGVSQTPSNKVTEKGKYVELRCDPISGHTALYWYRQSLGQGPEFLIYFQGTGAADDSGLPNDRFFAVRPEGSVSTLKIQRTERGDSAVYLCASSQGGSVNQPQHFGDGTRLSIL.